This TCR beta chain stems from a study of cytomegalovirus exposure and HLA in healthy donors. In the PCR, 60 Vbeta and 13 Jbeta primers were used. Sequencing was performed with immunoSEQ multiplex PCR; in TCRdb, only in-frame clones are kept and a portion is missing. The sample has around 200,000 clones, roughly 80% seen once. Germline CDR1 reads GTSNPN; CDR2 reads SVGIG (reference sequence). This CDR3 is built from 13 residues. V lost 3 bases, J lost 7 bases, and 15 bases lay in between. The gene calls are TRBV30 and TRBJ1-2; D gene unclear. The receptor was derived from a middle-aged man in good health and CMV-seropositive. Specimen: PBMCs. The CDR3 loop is CAWRFPGWVGYTF. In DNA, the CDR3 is TGTGCCTGGAGGTTTCCGGGTTGGGTTGGCTACACCTTC.